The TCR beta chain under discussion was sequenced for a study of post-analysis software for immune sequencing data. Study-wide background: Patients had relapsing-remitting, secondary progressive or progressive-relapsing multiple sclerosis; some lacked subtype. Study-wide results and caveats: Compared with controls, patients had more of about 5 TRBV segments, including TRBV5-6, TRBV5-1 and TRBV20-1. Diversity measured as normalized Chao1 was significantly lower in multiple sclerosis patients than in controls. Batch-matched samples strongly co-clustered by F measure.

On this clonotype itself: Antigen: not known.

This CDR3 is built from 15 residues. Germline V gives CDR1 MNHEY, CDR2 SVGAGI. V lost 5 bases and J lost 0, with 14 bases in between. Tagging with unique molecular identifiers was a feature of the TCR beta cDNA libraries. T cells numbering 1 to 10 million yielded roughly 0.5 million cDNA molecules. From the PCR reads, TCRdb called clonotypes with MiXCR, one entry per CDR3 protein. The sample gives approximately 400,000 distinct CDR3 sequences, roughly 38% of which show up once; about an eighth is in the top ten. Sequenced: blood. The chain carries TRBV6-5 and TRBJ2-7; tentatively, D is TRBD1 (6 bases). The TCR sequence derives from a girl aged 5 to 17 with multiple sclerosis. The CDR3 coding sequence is TGTGCCAGCAGTGGCACCGGGACACTCTCCTACGAGCAGTACTTC. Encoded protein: CASSGTGTLSYEQYF.